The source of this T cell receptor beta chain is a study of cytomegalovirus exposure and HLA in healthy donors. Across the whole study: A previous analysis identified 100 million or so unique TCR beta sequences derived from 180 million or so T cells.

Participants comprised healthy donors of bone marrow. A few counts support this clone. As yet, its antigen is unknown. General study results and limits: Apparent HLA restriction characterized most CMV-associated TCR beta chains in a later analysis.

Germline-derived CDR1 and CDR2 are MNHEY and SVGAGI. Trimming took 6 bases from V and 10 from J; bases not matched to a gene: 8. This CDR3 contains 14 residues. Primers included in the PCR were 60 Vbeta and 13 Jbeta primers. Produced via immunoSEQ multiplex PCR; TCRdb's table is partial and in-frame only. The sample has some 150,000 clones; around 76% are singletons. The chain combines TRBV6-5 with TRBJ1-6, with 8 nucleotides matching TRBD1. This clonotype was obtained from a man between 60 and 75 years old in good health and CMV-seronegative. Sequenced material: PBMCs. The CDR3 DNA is TGTGCCAGCAGCCCCCAGGGGGCAGGGTCACCCCTCCACTTT. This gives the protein CASSPQGAGSPLHF.